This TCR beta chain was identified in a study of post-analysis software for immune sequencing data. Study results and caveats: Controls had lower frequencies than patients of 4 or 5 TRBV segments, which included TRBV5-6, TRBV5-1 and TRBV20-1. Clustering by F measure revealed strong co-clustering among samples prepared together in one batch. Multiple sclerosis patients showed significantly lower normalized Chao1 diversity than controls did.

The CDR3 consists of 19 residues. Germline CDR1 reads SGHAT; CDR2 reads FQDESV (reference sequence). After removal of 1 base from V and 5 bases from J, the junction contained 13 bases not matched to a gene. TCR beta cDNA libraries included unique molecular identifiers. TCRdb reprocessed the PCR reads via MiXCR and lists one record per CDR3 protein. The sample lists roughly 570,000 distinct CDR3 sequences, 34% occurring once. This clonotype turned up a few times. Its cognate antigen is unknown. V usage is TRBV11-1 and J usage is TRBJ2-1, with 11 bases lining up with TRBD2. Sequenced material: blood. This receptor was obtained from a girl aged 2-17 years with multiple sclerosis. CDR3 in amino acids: CASSLGWIEGLADNNEQFF. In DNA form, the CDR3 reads TGTGCCAGCAGCTTAGGTTGGATTGAGGGACTAGCGGATAACAATGAGCAGTTCTTC.